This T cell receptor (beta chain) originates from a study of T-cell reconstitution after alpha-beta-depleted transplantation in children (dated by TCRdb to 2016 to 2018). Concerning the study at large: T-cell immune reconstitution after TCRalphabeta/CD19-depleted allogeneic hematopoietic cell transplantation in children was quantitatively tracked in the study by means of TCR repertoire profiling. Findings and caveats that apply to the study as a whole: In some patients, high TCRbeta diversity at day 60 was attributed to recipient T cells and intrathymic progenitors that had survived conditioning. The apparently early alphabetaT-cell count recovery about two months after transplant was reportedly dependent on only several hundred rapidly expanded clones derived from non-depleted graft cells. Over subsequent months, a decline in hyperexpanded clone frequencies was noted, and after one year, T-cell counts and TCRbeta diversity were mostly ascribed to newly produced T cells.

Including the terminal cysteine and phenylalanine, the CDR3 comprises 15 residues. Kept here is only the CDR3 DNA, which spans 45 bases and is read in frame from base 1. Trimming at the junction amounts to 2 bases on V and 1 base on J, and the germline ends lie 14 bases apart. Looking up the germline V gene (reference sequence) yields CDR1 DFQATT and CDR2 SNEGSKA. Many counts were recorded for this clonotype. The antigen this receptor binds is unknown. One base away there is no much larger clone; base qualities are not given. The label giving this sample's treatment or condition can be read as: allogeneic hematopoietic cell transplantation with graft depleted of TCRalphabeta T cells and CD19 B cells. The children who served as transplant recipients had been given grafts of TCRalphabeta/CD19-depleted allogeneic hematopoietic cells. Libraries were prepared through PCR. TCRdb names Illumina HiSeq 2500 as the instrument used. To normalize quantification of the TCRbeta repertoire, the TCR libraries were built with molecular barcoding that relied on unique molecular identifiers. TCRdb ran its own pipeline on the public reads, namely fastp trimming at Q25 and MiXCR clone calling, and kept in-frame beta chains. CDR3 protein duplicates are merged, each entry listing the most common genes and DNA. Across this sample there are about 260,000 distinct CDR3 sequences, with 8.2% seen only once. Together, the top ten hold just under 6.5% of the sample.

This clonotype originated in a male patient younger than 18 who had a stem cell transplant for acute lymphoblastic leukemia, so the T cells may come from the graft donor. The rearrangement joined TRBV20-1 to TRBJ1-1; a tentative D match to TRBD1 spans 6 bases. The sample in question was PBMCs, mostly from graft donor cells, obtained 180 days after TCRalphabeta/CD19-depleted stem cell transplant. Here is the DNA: TGCAGTGCTAGAAGGCGGGGGCTCACGAACACTGAAGCTTTCTTT. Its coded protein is CSARRRGLTNTEAFF.